Sequencing of this T cell receptor (beta chain) was carried out in a study of T cells in women clearing cervical HPV infection. About the research overall: Controls gave blood once infection was undetectable; cases at lesion identification.

In the case of this clone: The CDR3 end lies 3 residues beyond the end of the read and is filled in from the germline J gene.

The CDR3 length is 14 residues. Looked up from germline, CDR1 is SGHNT and CDR2 is YYREEE (reference sequence). V shed 2 bases and J shed 1 base, with 9 bases lying between them. Measured with immunoSEQ multiplex PCR; TCRdb has only the in-frame clones, and not every one. The ten top clones account for about 1%, within a sample of tens of thousands of clones. The receptor's source is a woman aged 18-70 years with a cervical HPV16 infection that either progressed to CIN3+ or cleared (not recorded which). The chain links TRBV5-4 to TRBJ1-1; a possible D gene is TRBD1 (6 bases). Material: blood buffy coat. The part of the CDR3 DNA that was read is TGTGCCAGCAGCTTAGACAGGTCGAACACTGAA. Its protein product is CASSLDRSNTE. The entire CDR3 sequence reads CASSLDRSNTEAFF.